The clone carrying this T cell receptor beta chain has more than one count but fewer than ten. The source of the sample is a study of T-cell reconstitution after alpha-beta-depleted transplantation in children. The TCRbeta library was prepared with unique molecular identifiers. TCRdb called the PCR reads again in MiXCR, with one record for every CDR3 protein. The sample shows about 480,000 distinct CDR3 sequences, approximately 13% of them seen only once. The CDR3 covers 19 residues. The chain uses TRBV12-1 and TRBJ1-5. TRBV12-1 is deemed a pseudogene. The sequencing used PBMCs from the stem cell graft donor, collected from the stem cell graft. This receptor was taken from a human donor who donated a stem cell graft to a child with combined immunodeficiency. The CDR3: CASSFQIYNSSYSNQPQHF. The CDR3 DNA sequence: TGTGCCAGCAGCTTCCAAATCTACAATTCTAGTTATAGCAATCAGCCCCAGCATTTT.